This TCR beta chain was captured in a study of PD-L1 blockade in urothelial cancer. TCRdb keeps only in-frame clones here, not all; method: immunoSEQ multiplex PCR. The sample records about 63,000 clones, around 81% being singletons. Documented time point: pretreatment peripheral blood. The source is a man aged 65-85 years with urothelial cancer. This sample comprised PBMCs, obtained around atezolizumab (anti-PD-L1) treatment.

CDR3 amino acids: CASGTAGVQETQYF. The CDR3, as DNA: TGTGCCAGCGGGACAGCAGGAGTGCAAGAGACCCAGTACTTC. This chain uses TRBV6-1 with TRBJ2-5; 7 bases match TRBD1. Germline assignment: CDR1 MNHNS and CDR2 SASEGT. Trimming at V came to 8 bases and at J to 2 bases, leaving 8 bases not matched to a gene. CDR3 length: 14 amino acids.